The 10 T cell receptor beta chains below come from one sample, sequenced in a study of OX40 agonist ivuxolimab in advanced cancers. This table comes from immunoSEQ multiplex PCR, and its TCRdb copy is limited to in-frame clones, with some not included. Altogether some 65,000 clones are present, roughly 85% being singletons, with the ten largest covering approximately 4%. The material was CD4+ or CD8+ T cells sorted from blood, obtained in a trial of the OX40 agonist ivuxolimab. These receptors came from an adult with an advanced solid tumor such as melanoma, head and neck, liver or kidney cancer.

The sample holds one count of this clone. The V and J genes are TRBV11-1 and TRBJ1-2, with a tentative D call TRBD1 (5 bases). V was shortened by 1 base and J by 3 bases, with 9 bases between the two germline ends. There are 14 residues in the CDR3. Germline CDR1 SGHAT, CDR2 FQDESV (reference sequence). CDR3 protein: CASSLEGGDYGYTF. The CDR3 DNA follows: TGTGCCAGCAGCTTAGAGGGAGGGGACTATGGCTACACCTTC.

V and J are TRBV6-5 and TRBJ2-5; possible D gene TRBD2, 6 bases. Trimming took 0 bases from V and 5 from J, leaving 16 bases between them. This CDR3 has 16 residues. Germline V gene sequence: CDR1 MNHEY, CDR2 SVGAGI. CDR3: CASSYSSVAAGETQYF. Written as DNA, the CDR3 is TGTGCCAGCAGTTACTCGAGTGTCGCGGCGGGGGAGACCCAGTACTTC.

CDR3 sequence: CASTESGRVYEQYF. The CDR3 bases are TGTGCCAGCACTGAGAGCGGGAGGGTATACGAGCAGTACTTC. This chain uses TRBV2 with TRBJ2-7; 10 nucleotides align to TRBD2. CDR1 SNHLY and CDR2 FYNNEI come from the germline V gene. The CDR3 covers 14 residues. With 7 bases clipped from V and 4 bases from J, the junction kept 7 bases outside the gene matches.

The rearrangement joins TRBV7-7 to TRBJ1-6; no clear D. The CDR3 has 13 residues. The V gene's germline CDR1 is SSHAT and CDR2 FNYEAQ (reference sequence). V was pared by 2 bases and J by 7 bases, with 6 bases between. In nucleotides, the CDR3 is TGTGCCAGCAGCTTAACGGACAATTCACCCCTCCACTTT. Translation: CASSLTDNSPLHF.

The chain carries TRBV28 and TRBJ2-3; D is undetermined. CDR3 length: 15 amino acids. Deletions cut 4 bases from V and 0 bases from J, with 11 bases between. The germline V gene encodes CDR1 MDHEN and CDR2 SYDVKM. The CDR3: CASSSTLPSTDTQYF. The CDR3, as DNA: TGTGCCAGCAGTTCCACCCTCCCGAGCACAGATACGCAGTATTTT.

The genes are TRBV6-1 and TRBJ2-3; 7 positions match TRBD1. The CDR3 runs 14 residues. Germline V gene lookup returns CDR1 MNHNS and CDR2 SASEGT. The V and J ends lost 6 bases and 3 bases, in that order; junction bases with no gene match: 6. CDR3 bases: TGTGCCAGCAGGCCGGGACAGAGAACAGATACGCAGTATTTT. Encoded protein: CASRPGQRTDTQYF.

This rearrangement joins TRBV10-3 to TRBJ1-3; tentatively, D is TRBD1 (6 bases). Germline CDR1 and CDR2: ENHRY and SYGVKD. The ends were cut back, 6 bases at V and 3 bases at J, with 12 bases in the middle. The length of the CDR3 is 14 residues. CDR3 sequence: CAISTPRGGNTIYF. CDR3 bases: TGTGCCATCAGCACCCCCAGGGGTGGAAACACCATATATTTT.

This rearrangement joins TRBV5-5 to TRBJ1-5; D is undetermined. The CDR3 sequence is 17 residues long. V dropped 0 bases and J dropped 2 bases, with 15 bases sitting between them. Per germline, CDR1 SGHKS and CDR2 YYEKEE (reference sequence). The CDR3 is CASSLGGAGGGNQPQHF. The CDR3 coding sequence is TGTGCCAGCAGCTTGGGAGGCGCAGGAGGAGGCAATCAGCCCCAGCATTTT. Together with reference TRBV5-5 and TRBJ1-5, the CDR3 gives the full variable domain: DAGVTQSPTHLIKTRGQQVTLRCSPISGHKSVSWYQQVLGQGPQFIFQYYEKEERGRGNFPDRFSARQFPNYSSELNVNALLLGDSALYLCASSLGGAGGGNQPQHFGDGTRLSIL.

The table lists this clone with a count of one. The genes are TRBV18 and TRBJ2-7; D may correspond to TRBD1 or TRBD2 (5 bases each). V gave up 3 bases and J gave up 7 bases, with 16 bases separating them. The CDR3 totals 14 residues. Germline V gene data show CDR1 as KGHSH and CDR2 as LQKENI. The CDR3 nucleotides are TGTGCCAGCTCACCTCTCGACGGGGACGGGGAGCAGTACTTC. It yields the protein CASSPLDGDGEQYF. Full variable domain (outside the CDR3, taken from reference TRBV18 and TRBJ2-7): NAGVMQNPRHLVRRRGQEARLRCSPMKGHSHVYWYRQLPEEGLKFMVYLQKENIIDESGMPKERFSAEFPKEGPSILRIQQVVRGDSAAYFCASSPLDGDGEQYFGPGTRLTVT.

The CDR3 sequence: CASSQVFIKDTQYF. CDR3 in DNA: TGCGCCAGCAGCCAAGTCTTTATTAAAGATACGCAGTATTTT. The chain joins TRBV4-3 to TRBJ2-3; D unclear. This CDR3 is built from 14 residues. Trimming removed 1 base at V and 5 bases at J, with 10 bases between. Germline values: CDR1 LGHNA, CDR2 YSLEER.